This T cell receptor (beta chain) is drawn from a study of shared clonotypes between healthy human individuals. Points from the study as a whole: Researchers sampled only blood; tissue repertoires likely differ. Sequencing depth was expected to affect clonotype sharing among donors. Among a handful of donors, approximately 4.6% of naive CD4 clonotypes were found in common.

As concerns this clone: The antigen is unknown. Compared with germline, one end of the junction differs, possibly owing to a read error.

TCRdb's table, derived via immunoSEQ multiplex PCR, lists solely in-frame clones and lacks some. The sample has a few million clones, more than 90% seen once. This CDR3 is built from 13 residues. Germline V CDR1 and CDR2: SSHAT, FNYEAQ (reference sequence). Specimen: naive CD4+ T cells sorted from blood. Subset defined: CD45RA+ positively selected. The rearrangement uses TRBV7-7 and TRBJ2-1, with D perhaps TRBD1 or TRBD2 (5 bases each). The sequence was obtained from a man in his late teens or twenties in good health. CDR3 nucleotides: TGTGCTAGCAGCCCCGTCCCGGGGACTGAGCAGTTCTTC. Translating gives CASSPVPGTEQFF.